These T cell receptor beta chains were read from a single sample in a study of siplizumab effects on memory and regulatory T cells. Profiling relied on immunoSEQ multiplex PCR, and the TCRdb table lists in-frame clones only, not all of them. The sample consists of roughly 110,000 clones, roughly 95% of them appearing once. Sequenced material: non-Treg CD4+ T cells sorted from blood. The source of these receptors is a human donor in good health. Each CDR3 is given with its conserved first and last residue. Each record gives: D gene, clone size, J gene, V gene, CDR3 protein, CDR3 DNA. The D gene is left open where the match is weak. Clone sizes are given selectively: once, few, many, or a class where the clone is expanded.

TRBD2 few TRBJ2-7 TRBV30 CAWTSSGGTYEQYF TGTGCCTGGACCTCTAGCGGGGGGACCTACGAGCAGTACTTC
TRBD1 . TRBJ1-5 TRBV5-6 CASSLGTGERPQHF TGTGCCAGCAGCCTCGGGACAGGGGAACGGCCCCAGCATTTT
TRBD1 once TRBJ1-1 TRBV2 CASSEDRVTEAFF TGTGCCAGCAGTGAGGACAGGGTCACTGAAGCTTTCTTT
TRBD2 once TRBJ2-2 TRBV6-5 CAATGTREGTGELFF TGTGCCGCCACCGGGACTAGAGAAGGCACCGGGGAGCTGTTTTTT
TRBD2 . TRBJ2-5 TRBV4-2 CASSRAGGPEETQYF TGTGCCAGCAGCCGAGCGGGGGGGCCCGAAGAGACCCAGTACTTC
TRBD1 . TRBJ1-5 TRBV2 CASRPFGGTGRDQPQHF TGTGCCAGCAGACCCTTCGGGGGGACAGGCCGCGATCAGCCCCAGCATTTT
. . TRBJ2-5 TRBV7-9 CASSFVTETQYF TGTGCCAGCAGCTTCGTCACGGAGACCCAGTACTTC
TRBD1 . TRBJ1-4 TRBV18 CASSPTGAGEKLFF TGTGCCAGCTCACCGACAGGGGCCGGTGAAAAACTGTTTTTT
. . TRBJ2-3 TRBV7-2 CASSNRQGGDTQYF TGTGCCAGCAGTAACCGACAGGGAGGAGATACGCAGTATTTT
. . TRBJ1-4 TRBV6-5 CASTPRGGANEKLFF TGTGCCAGCACTCCCCGGGGGGGAGCTAATGAAAAACTGTTTTTT
. . TRBJ1-1 TRBV6-1 CASSEFWGAEAFF TGTGCCAGCAGTGAATTTTGGGGGGCTGAAGCTTTCTTT
. . TRBJ2-2 TRBV9 CASSVEAGALLGELFF TGTGCCAGCAGCGTAGAGGCGGGGGCGCTCTTGGGGGAGCTGTTTTTT
TRBD1 . TRBJ1-5 TRBV7-9 CASSSTGGSNQPQHF TGTGCCAGCAGCTCGACAGGGGGGAGCAATCAGCCCCAGCATTTT
. . TRBJ2-2 TRBV11-3 CASSSSVNTGELFF TGTGCCAGCAGCTCCTCCGTCAACACCGGGGAGCTGTTTTTT
. . TRBJ2-5 TRBV7-7 CASSLASRGRGQETQYF TGTGCCAGCAGCTTAGCAAGTCGGGGACGAGGACAAGAGACCCAGTACTTC
. . TRBJ2-3 TRBV5-1 CASSLGGPTDTQYF TGCGCCAGCAGCTTGGGGGGGCCCACAGATACGCAGTATTTT
. . TRBJ2-1 TRBV2 CTSLRSGLGNEQFF TGTACCAGCCTTAGGTCAGGACTGGGTAATGAGCAGTTCTTC
TRBD1 . TRBJ1-5 TRBV6-6 CASSYANRGNQPQHF TGTGCCAGCAGTTACGCCAACAGGGGAAATCAGCCCCAGCATTTT
. few TRBJ1-6 TRBV6-5 CASSPPHF TGTGCCAGCAGCCCCCCCCACTTT
. . TRBJ1-2 TRBV6-1 CETRANYGYTF TGTGAGACAAGGGCAAACTATGGCTACACCTTC
TRBD1 . TRBJ2-1 TRBV25-1 CASSRGDRATDEQFF TGTGCCAGCAGTAGGGGGGACAGGGCCACCGATGAGCAGTTCTTC
. . TRBJ2-1 TRBV10-3 CAIRLDRPTGNEQFF TGTGCCATCAGGTTAGACAGACCTACTGGGAATGAGCAGTTCTTC
TRBD1 once TRBJ1-1 TRBV5-6 CASSPGTGRAFF TGTGCCAGCAGCCCGGGGACAGGGAGGGCTTTCTTT
. . TRBJ2-3 TRBV5-5 CASSWGRSTDTQYF TGTGCCAGCAGCTGGGGGCGGAGCACAGATACGCAGTATTTT
. . TRBJ2-1 TRBV5-6 CASSLRNEQFF TGTGCCAGCAGCTTACGGAATGAGCAGTTCTTC
. . TRBJ2-1 TRBV2 CASRGIFGGSYNEQFF TGTGCCAGCAGAGGGATTTTCGGGGGCTCCTACAATGAGCAGTTCTTC
. . TRBJ1-1 TRBV7-2 CASSLAPPEAFF TGTGCCAGCAGCTTAGCCCCCCCTGAAGCTTTCTTT
TRBD2 . TRBJ2-4 TRBV11-3 CASSLDWGLAGTKNIQYF TGTGCCAGCAGCTTAGACTGGGGACTAGCGGGGACCAAAAACATTCAGTACTTC
. . TRBJ2-2 TRBV4-1 CASSQDAGTGELFF TGCGCCAGCAGCCAAGATGCCGGGACCGGGGAGCTGTTTTTT
. . TRBJ1-6 TRBV19 CASSIGLIYNSPLHF TGTGCCAGTAGTATAGGTCTGATCTATAATTCACCCCTCCACTTT
TRBD2 once TRBJ2-2 TRBV7-9 CASSYALGGVMNTGELFF TGTGCCAGCAGTTATGCTCTTGGGGGGGTTATGAACACCGGGGAGCTGTTTTTT
. . TRBJ1-3 TRBV9 CASSVEGIPGNTIYF TGTGCCAGCAGCGTAGAAGGAATTCCTGGAAACACCATATATTTT
. . TRBJ1-6 TRBV15 CATSGPFGYNSPLHF TGTGCCACCAGCGGCCCATTTGGTTATAATTCACCCCTCCACTTT
. . TRBJ2-5 TRBV7-7 CASSLIGQETQYF TGTGCCAGCAGCTTAATCGGACAAGAGACCCAGTACTTC
. . TRBJ1-2 TRBV4-1 CASSPGRLTNYGYTF TGCGCCAGCAGCCCAGGACGCCTGACTAACTATGGCTACACCTTC
. . TRBJ2-3 TRBV9 CASSHLPPPTSTDTQYF TGTGCCAGCAGCCACTTGCCGCCACCCACTAGCACAGATACGCAGTATTTT
. . TRBJ1-3 TRBV7-9 CASSLSGVGAGNTIYF TGTGCCAGCAGCTTATCAGGAGTAGGCGCTGGAAACACCATATATTTT
TRBD2 . TRBJ2-3 TRBV6-6 CASSPGASGPTDTQYF TGTGCCAGCAGCCCGGGGGCTAGCGGGCCTACAGATACGCAGTATTTT
. . TRBJ2-7 TRBV7-2 CASSPSRGGRTYEQYF TGTGCCAGCAGCCCTTCTAGGGGGGGACGGACATACGAGCAGTACTTC
. . TRBJ1-1 TRBV5-6 CASSLGARTEAFF TGTGCCAGCAGCTTAGGGGCGCGGACTGAAGCTTTCTTT
. . TRBJ2-1 TRBV4-1 CASSQGGRKFNEQFF TGCGCCAGCAGCCAAGGAGGACGTAAATTCAATGAGCAGTTCTTC
. . TRBJ1-1 TRBV28 CASSLIFRQEAFF TGTGCCAGCAGTTTAATTTTCCGACAGGAAGCTTTCTTT
TRBD1 . TRBJ2-7 TRBV6-1 CASSVGQYTYEQYF TGTGCCAGCAGTGTGGGACAGTATACCTACGAGCAGTACTTC